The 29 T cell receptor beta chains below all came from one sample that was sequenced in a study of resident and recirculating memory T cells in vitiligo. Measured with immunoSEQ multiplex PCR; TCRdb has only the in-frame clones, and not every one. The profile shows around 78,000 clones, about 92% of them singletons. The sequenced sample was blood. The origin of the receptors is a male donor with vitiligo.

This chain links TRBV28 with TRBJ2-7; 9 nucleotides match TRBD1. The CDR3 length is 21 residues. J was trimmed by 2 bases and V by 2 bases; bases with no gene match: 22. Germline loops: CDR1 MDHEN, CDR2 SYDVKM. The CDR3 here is CASSLPPRFGTGPYSAYEQYF. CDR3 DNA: TGTGCCAGCAGTTTACCCCCTAGGTTCGGGACAGGGCCCTACAGTGCCTACGAGCAGTACTTC.

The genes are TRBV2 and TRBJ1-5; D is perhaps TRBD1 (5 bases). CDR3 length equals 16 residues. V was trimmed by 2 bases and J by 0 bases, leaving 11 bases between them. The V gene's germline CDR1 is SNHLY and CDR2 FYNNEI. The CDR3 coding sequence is TGTGCCAGCAGTGAAAGGGGCAGAAATAGCAATCAGCCCCAGCATTTT. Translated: CASSERGRNSNQPQHF.

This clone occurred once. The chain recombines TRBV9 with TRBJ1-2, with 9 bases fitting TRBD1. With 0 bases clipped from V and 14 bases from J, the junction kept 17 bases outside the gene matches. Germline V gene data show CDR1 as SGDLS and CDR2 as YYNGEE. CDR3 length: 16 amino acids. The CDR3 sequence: CASSVEEQGARYGSTF. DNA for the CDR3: TGTGCCAGCAGCGTAGAGGAACAGGGGGCGCGTTACGGCTCAACCTTC.

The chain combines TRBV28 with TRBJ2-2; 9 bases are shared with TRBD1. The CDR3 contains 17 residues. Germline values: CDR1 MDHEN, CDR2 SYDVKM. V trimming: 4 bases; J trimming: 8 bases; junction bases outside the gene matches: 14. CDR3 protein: CASSYAWGQGQSGELFF. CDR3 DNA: TGTGCCAGCAGTTATGCGTGGGGACAGGGCCAAAGTGGGGAGCTGTTTTTT.

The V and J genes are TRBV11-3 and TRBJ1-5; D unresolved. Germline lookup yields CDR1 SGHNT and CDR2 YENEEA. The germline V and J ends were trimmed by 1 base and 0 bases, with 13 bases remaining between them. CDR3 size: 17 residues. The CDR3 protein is CASSLGPEVYSNQPQHF. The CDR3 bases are TGTGCCAGCAGCTTAGGGCCGGAGGTTTATAGCAATCAGCCCCAGCATTTT.

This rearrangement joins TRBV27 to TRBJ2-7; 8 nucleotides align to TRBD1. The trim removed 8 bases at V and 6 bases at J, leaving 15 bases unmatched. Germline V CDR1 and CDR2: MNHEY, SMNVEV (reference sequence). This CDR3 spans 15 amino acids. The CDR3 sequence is CASPLEDRVLCEQYF. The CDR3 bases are TGTGCCAGCCCCCTGGAGGACAGGGTGTTGTGCGAGCAGTACTTC.

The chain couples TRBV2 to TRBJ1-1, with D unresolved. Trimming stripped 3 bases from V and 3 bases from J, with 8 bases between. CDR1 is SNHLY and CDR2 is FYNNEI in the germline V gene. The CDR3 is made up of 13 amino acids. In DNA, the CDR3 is TGTGCCAGCAGTGAGGTGAGAGACACTGAAGCTTTCTTT. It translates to CASSEVRDTEAFF.

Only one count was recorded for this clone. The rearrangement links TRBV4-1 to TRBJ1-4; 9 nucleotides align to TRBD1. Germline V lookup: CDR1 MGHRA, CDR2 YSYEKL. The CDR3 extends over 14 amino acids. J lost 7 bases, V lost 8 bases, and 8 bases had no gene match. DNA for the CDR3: TGCGCCAGCCGCTCACAGGGGGCATCTGAAAAACTGTTTTTT. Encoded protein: CASRSQGASEKLFF.

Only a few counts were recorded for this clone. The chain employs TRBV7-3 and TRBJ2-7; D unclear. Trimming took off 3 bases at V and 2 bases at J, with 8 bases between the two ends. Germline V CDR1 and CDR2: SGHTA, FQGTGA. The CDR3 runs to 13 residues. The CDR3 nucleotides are TGTGCCAGCAGCTTCGGTAGCACCTACGAGCAGTACTTC. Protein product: CASSFGSTYEQYF. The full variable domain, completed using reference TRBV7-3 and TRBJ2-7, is GAGVSQTPSNKVTEKGKYVELRCDPISGHTALYWYRQSLGQGPEFLIYFQGTGAADDSGLPNDRFFAVRPEGSVSTLKIQRTERGDSAVYLCASSFGSTYEQYFGPGTRLTVT.

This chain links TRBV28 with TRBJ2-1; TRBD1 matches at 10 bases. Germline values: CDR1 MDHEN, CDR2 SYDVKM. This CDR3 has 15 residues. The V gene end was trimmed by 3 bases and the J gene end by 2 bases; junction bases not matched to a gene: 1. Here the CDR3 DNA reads TGTGCCAGCAGTTTGGACAGGGGGGCCTACAATGAGCAGTTCTTC. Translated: CASSLDRGAYNEQFF.

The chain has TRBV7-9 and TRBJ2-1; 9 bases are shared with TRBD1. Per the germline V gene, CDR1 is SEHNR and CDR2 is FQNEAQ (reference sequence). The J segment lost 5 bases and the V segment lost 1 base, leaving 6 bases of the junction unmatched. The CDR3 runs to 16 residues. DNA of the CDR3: TGTGCCAGCAGCTTAGGAAAGGGACAGGGCCACAATGAGCAGTTCTTC. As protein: CASSLGKGQGHNEQFF.

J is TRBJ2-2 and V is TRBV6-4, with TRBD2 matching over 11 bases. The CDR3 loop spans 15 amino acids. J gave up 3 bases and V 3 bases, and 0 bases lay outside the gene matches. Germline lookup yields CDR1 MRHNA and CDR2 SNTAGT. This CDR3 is CASSETSGDTGELFF. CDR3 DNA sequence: TGTGCCAGCAGTGAGACTAGCGGGGACACCGGGGAGCTGTTTTTT.

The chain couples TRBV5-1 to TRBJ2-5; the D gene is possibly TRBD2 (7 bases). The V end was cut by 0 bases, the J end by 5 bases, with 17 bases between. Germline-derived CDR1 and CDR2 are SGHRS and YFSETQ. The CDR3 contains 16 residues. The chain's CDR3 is CASSLEDRGAGETQYF. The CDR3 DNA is TGCGCCAGCAGCTTGGAAGATCGGGGGGCTGGGGAGACCCAGTACTTC.

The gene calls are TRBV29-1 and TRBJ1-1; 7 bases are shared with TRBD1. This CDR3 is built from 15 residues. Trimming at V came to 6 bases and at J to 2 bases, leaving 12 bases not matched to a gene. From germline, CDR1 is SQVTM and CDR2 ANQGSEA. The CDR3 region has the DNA TGCAGCGTCCCGAGGGGAGGAGGGGGCAACACTGAAGCTTTCTTT. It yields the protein CSVPRGGGGNTEAFF.

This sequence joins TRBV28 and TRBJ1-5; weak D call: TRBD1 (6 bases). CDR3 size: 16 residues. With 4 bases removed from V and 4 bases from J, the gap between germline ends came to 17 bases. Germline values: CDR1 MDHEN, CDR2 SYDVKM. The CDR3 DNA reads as TGTGCCAGCAGTTCCACATGGACAGCAGGTAATCAGCCCCAGCATTTT. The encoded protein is CASSSTWTAGNQPQHF.

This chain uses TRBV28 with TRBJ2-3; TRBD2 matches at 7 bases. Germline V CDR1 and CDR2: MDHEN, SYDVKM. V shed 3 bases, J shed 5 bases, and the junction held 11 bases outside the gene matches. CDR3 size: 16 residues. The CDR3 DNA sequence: TGTGCCAGCAGTTTTTTTTTCAGCGGGATTCGAGATACGCAGTATTTT. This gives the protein CASSFFFSGIRDTQYF. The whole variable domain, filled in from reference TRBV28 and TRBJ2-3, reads DVKVTQSSRYLVKRTGEKVFLECVQDMDHENMFWYRQDPGLGLRLIYFSYDVKMKEKGDIPEGYSVSREKKERFSLILESASTNQTSMYLCASSFFFSGIRDTQYFGPGTRLTVL.

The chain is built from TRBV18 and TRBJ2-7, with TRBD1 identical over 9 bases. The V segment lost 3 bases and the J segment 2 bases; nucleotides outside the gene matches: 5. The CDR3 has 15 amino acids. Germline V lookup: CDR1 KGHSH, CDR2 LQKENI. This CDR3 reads CASSPGQGKTYEQYF. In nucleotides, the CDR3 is TGTGCCAGCTCACCCGGACAGGGGAAGACCTACGAGCAGTACTTC.

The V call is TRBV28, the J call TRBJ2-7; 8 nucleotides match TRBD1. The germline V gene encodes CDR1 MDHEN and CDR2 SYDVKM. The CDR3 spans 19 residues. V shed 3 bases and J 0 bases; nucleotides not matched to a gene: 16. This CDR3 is CASSLHRQGLTWTSYEQYF. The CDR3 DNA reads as TGTGCCAGCAGTTTGCATCGACAGGGGCTTACCTGGACCTCCTACGAGCAGTACTTC.

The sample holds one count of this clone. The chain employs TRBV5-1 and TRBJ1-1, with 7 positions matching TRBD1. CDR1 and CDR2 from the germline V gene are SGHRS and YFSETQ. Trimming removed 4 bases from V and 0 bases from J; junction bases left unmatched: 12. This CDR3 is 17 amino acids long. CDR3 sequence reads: CASSLPTGLGLNTEAFF. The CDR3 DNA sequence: TGCGCCAGCAGCCTACCGACAGGGTTGGGGCTGAACACTGAAGCTTTCTTT. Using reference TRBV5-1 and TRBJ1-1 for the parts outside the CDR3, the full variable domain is KAGVTQTPRYLIKTRGQQVTLSCSPISGHRSVSWYQQTPGQGLQFLFEYFSETQRNKGNFPGRFSGRQFSNSRSEMNVSTLELGDSALYLCASSLPTGLGLNTEAFFGQGTRLTVV.

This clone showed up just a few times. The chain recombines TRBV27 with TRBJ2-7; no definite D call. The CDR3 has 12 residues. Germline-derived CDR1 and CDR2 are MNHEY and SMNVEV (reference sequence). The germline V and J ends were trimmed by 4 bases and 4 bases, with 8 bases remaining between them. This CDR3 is CASSSYKYEQYF. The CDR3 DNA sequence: TGTGCCAGCAGTTCGTACAAATACGAGCAGTACTTC.

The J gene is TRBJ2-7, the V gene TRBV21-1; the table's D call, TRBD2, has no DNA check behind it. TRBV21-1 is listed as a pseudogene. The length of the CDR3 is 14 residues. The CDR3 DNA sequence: TGTGCCAGCAGCATTGAGCGGGAGCCTTACGAGCAGTACTTC. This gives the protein CASSIEREPYEQYF.

CDR3 nucleotides: TGCGCCAGCAGCTTCGGGACTAGCGGGAGCTACGAGCAGTACTTC. It is translated as CASSFGTSGSYEQYF. The rearrangement joins TRBV5-1 to TRBJ2-7; 14 nucleotides agree with TRBD2. Germline trimming cut 2 bases from V and 3 bases from J; bases unmatched to any gene: 1. Germline assignment: CDR1 SGHRS and CDR2 YFSETQ. There are 15 residues in the CDR3.

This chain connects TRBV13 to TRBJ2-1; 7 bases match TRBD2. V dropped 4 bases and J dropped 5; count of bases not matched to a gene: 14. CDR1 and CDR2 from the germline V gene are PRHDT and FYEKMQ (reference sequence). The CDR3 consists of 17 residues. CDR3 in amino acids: CASSSVGLDPIDNEQFF. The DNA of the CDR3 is TGTGCCAGCAGCTCCGTCGGACTAGACCCAATCGACAATGAGCAGTTCTTC.

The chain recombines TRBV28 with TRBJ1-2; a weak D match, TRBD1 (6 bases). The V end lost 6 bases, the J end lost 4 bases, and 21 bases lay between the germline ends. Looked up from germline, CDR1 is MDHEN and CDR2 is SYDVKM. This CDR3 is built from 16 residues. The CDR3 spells CASSTRYRELGYGYTF. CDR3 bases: TGTGCCAGCAGCACCCGCTACAGGGAGCTTGGCTATGGCTACACCTTC.

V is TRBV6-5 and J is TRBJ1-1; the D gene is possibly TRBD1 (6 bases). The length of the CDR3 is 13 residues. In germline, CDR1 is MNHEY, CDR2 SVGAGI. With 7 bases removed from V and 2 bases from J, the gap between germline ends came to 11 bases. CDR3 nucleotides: TGTGCCAGCAAACCGGGACAAAACACTGAAGCTTTCTTT. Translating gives CASKPGQNTEAFF.

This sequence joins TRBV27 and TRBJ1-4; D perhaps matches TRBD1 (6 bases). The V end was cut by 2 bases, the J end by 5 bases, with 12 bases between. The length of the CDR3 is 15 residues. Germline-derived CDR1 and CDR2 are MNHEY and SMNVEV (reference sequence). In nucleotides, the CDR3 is TGTGCCAGCAGTTTAGGAGAGGACAGAAATGAAAAACTGTTTTTT. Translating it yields CASSLGEDRNEKLFF.

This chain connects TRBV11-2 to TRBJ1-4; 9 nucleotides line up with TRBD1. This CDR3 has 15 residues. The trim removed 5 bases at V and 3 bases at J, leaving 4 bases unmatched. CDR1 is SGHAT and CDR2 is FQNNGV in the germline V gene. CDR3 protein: CASSAGQGPNEKLFF. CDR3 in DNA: TGTGCCAGCAGCGCCGGACAGGGGCCTAATGAAAAACTGTTTTTT.

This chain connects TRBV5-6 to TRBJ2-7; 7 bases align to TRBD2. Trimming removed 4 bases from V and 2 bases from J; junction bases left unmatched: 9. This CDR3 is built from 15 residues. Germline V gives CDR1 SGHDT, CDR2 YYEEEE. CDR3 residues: CASSGGAGEPYEQYF. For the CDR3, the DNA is TGTGCCAGCAGCGGAGGGGCGGGAGAGCCCTACGAGCAGTACTTC. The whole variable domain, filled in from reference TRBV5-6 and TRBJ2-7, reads DAGVTQSPTHLIKTRGQQVTLRCSPKSGHDTVSWYQQALGQGPQFIFQYYEEEERQRGNFPDRFSGHQFPNYSSELNVNALLLGDSALYLCASSGGAGEPYEQYFGPGTRLTVT.

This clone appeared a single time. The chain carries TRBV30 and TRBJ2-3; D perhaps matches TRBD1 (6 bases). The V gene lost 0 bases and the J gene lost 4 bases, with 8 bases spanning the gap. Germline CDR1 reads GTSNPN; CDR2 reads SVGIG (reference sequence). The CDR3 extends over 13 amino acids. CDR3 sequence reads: CAWSVQGSDTQYF. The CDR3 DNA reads TGTGCCTGGAGTGTACAGGGCTCAGATACGCAGTATTTT.